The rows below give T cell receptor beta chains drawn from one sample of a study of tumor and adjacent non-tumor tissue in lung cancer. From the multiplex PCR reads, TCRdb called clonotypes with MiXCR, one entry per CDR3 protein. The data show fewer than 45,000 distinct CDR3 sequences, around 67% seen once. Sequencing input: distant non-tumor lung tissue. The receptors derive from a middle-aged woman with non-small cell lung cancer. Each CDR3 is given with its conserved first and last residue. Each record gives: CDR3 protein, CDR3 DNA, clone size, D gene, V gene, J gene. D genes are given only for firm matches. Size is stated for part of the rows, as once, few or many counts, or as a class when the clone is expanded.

CDR3: CASSLDGGGSTDTQYF
DNA: TGTGCCAGCAGCTTAGACGGGGGCGGTTCCACAGATACGCAGTATTTT
size: NA
D: NA
V: TRBV7-2
J: TRBJ2-3

CDR3: CASFDRGFTDTQYF
DNA: TGTGCCAGCTTTGACAGGGGGTTCACAGATACGCAGTATTTT
size: NA
D: TRBD1
V: TRBV28
J: TRBJ2-3

CDR3: CASSRLLTDTQYF
DNA: TGTGCCAGCAGCCGCCTCCTCACAGATACGCAGTATTTT
size: few
D: NA
V: TRBV13
J: TRBJ2-3

CDR3: CASRWGITGELFF
DNA: TGTGCCAGCAGATGGGGGATCACCGGGGAGCTGTTTTTT
size: many
D: NA
V: TRBV5-6
J: TRBJ2-2

CDR3: CSAKGGWGSPPHF
DNA: TGCAGTGCCAAGGGTGGCTGGGGTTCACCCCCCCACTTT
size: NA
D: NA
V: TRBV20-1
J: TRBJ1-6

CDR3: CARSGDTNYGQYF
DNA: TGCGCCAGGAGTGGAGACACTAACTACGGGCAGTACTTC
size: NA
D: NA
V: TRBV10-2
J: TRBJ2-7

CDR3: CANNSGLAGAVGELFF
DNA: TGCGCCAACAACTCGGGACTAGCGGGAGCGGTCGGAGAGCTGTTTTTC
size: NA
D: TRBD2
V: TRBV4-1
J: TRBJ2-2

CDR3: CASSYRGLAYEQYF
DNA: TGTGCCAGCAGCTACAGGGGGCTTGCCTACGAGCAGTACTTC
size: NA
D: TRBD1
V: TRBV7-9
J: TRBJ2-7

CDR3: CASRDGGDLSPLHF
DNA: TGTGCCAGCAGAGACGGGGGGGATTTGTCACCCCTCCACTTT
size: medium-sized
D: NA
V: TRBV6-5
J: TRBJ1-6

CDR3: CANSLPGLELEFF
DNA: TGTGCCAACAGCTTACCCGGTCTTGAGCTAGAGTTCTTC
size: NA
D: NA
V: TRBV11-2
J: TRBJ2-1

CDR3: CDSRPGQDLSPLHF
DNA: TGTGACAGCAGGCCGGGACAGGATCTCTCACCCCTCCACTTT
size: NA
D: TRBD1
V: TRBV6-2/TRBV6-3
J: TRBJ1-6

CDR3: CACRQTGDLYNEQFF
DNA: TGTGCCTGCAGACAAACGGGGGACTTATACAATGAGCAGTTCTTC
size: NA
D: NA
V: TRBV11-2
J: TRBJ2-1

CDR3: CASSQGGEYYTEAFF
DNA: TGCGCCAGCAGCCAAGGGGGCGAGTACTACACTGAAGCTTTCTTT
size: NA
D: NA
V: TRBV4-1
J: TRBJ1-1

CDR3: CASSYSRRWGNTEVFF
DNA: TGTGCCAGCAGTTACTCGCGGCGGTGGGGGAACACTGAAGTTTTCTTT
size: NA
D: NA
V: TRBV6-5
J: TRBJ1-1

CDR3: CASSLRTDQGAIF
DNA: TGTGCCAGCAGCTTGCGGACAGACCAGGGTGCTATCTTT
size: NA
D: NA
V: TRBV5-5
J: TRBJ1-1

CDR3: CASSLTSLEDTIYF
DNA: TGCGCCAGCAGCTTGACGTCCCTTGAAGACACCATATATTTT
size: many
D: NA
V: TRBV5-1
J: TRBJ1-3

CDR3: CASSLSSGRDEQFF
DNA: TGTGCCAGTAGTTTATCTTCTGGGAGGGATGAGCAGTTCTTC
size: few
D: TRBD2
V: TRBV19
J: TRBJ2-1

CDR3: CANSLWSGGAGELFF
DNA: TGCGCCAACAGCTTGTGGTCAGGGGGTGCCGGGGAGCTGTTTTTT
size: few
D: TRBD1
V: TRBV5-1
J: TRBJ2-2

CDR3: CASSSGLGTHEQFF
DNA: TGTGCCAGCAGCTCGGGACTAGGTACCCATGAGCAGTTCTTC
size: many
D: TRBD2
V: TRBV5-4
J: TRBJ2-1

CDR3: CASIGGFPYNEQFF
DNA: TGTGCCAGCATCGGGGGTTTTCCTTACAATGAGCAGTTCTTC
size: NA
D: NA
V: TRBV11-3
J: TRBJ2-1

CDR3: CSAGPSVRAYEQYF
DNA: TGCAGTGCTGGACCTAGCGTGAGAGCCTACGAGCAGTACTTC
size: NA
D: NA
V: TRBV20-1
J: TRBJ2-7

CDR3: CATSDPGTGKGYIF
DNA: TGTGCCACCAGTGATCCCGGGACAGGGAAAGGCTACATCTTC
size: NA
D: TRBD1
V: TRBV24-1
J: TRBJ1-2

CDR3: CANSEGGPRATNEKLFF
DNA: TGTGCCAACAGTGAAGGGGGGCCGCGGGCAACTAATGAAAAACTGTTTTTT
size: NA
D: NA
V: TRBV2
J: TRBJ1-4

CDR3: CASSLVGGAYSEQFF
DNA: TGCGCCAGCAGCTTGGTTGGGGGAGCATACAGTGAGCAGTTCTTC
size: NA
D: NA
V: TRBV5-1
J: TRBJ2-1

CDR3: CASSLSGSSGVEQYF
DNA: TGTGCCAGCAGCTTATCTGGGAGTAGCGGTGTCGAGCAGTACTTC
size: NA
D: NA
V: TRBV11-2
J: TRBJ2-7

CDR3: CSEDGSRKTQYF
DNA: TGCAGTGAGGACGGATCCCGGAAGACCCAGTACTTC
size: NA
D: NA
V: TRBV20-1
J: TRBJ2-5

CDR3: CASSPGQLKGLAGPQYF
DNA: TGCGCCAGCAGCCCGGGACAACTTAAGGGACTAGCGGGACCGCAATACTTC
size: NA
D: TRBD2
V: TRBV4-1
J: TRBJ2-7

CDR3: CASSSIDRAGANVLTF
DNA: TGCGCCAGCAGCTCGATAGACAGGGCTGGGGCCAACGTCCTGACTTTC
size: many
D: TRBD1
V: TRBV5-1
J: TRBJ2-6

CDR3: CASSFTRTDYEQYF
DNA: TGTGCCAGCAGCTTTACCCGGACAGACTACGAGCAGTACTTC
size: medium-sized
D: NA
V: TRBV11-2
J: TRBJ2-7

CDR3: CASSEDGCGINEKLFF
DNA: TGCGCCAGCAGTGAGGACGGCTGTGGAATTAATGAAAAACTGTTTTTT
size: NA
D: NA
V: TRBV10-2
J: TRBJ1-4

CDR3: CASSRLGGGENEQFF
DNA: TGTGCCAGCAGCCGATTAGGGGGGGGGGAGAATGAGCAGTTCTTC
size: many
D: NA
V: TRBV5-4
J: TRBJ2-1

CDR3: CTSSLAGQGVTGAFF
DNA: TGTACCAGCAGCCTCGCGGGACAGGGAGTCACTGGAGCTTTCTTT
size: NA
D: TRBD1
V: TRBV11-1
J: TRBJ1-1

CDR3: CASSLDPYSYEQYF
DNA: TGTGCCAGCAGCTTAGACCCATACTCCTACGAGCAGTACTTC
size: NA
D: NA
V: TRBV11-2
J: TRBJ2-7

CDR3: CASSHRYEHYF
DNA: TGTGCCAGCAGCCACAGGTACGAGCACTACTTC
size: NA
D: NA
V: TRBV28
J: TRBJ2-7

CDR3: CARGRDKDSPLHF
DNA: TGTGCCAGGGGGAGGGACAAGGATTCACCCCTCCACTTT
size: NA
D: NA
V: TRBV28
J: TRBJ1-6

CDR3: CSLSGIGTGAYEQYF
DNA: TGCAGCTTATCCGGTATAGGGACAGGGGCCTACGAGCAGTACTTC
size: NA
D: TRBD1
V: TRBV20-1
J: TRBJ2-7

CDR3: CSAHDPAGPYEQYF
DNA: TGCAGTGCTCACGATCCGGCAGGTCCCTACGAGCAGTACTTC
size: many
D: NA
V: TRBV20-1
J: TRBJ2-7

CDR3: CTSTRTANTEAFF
DNA: TGTACCAGCACCCGGACAGCTAACACCGAGGCTTTCTTT
size: NA
D: NA
V: TRBV11-3
J: TRBJ1-1

CDR3: CVSSEFGSAYSNQPQHF
DNA: TGTGTCAGCAGTGAATTCGGGTCGGCTTATAGCAATCAACCCCAGCATTTT
size: NA
D: NA
V: TRBV6-1
J: TRBJ1-5

CDR3: CASSRTVQGTQYF
DNA: TGTGCCAGCAGCCGGACAGTCCAAGGGACCCAGTACTTC
size: NA
D: NA
V: TRBV14
J: TRBJ2-5

CDR3: CSARVDRAEAFF
DNA: TGCAGTGCTAGAGTGGACCGTGCTGAAGCTTTCTTT
size: many
D: NA
V: TRBV20-1
J: TRBJ1-1

CDR3: CASSQGTGGGAYEQYF
DNA: TGTGCCAGCAGCCAGGGGACTGGCGGGGGAGCCTACGAGCAGTACTTC
size: NA
D: TRBD2
V: TRBV4-2
J: TRBJ2-7

CDR3: CASIEEGLAGNEQFF
DNA: TGTGCCAGCATTGAGGAGGGTCTAGCTGGCAACGAGCAGTTCTTC
size: NA
D: NA
V: TRBV6-1
J: TRBJ2-1

CDR3: CASSIGWRYNNEQFF
DNA: TGTGCCAGTAGTATAGGATGGAGGTACAACAATGAGCAGTTCTTC
size: NA
D: NA
V: TRBV19
J: TRBJ2-1

CDR3: CASRFQDRGFLYGYTF
DNA: TGTGCTAGCAGGTTTCAAGACAGGGGGTTTCTCTATGGCTACACCTTC
size: NA
D: TRBD1
V: TRBV28
J: TRBJ1-2

CDR3: CTSSPEPRGGLGGYTF
DNA: TGTACCAGCAGTCCCGAACCCCGGGGGGGTCTCGGGGGCTACACCTTC
size: few
D: NA
V: TRBV6-5
J: TRBJ1-2

CDR3: CASSYSIARGGQETQYF
DNA: TGTGCCAGCAGTTACTCGATCGCGCGGGGCGGGCAAGAGACCCAGTACTTC
size: NA
D: NA
V: TRBV6-2/TRBV6-3
J: TRBJ2-5

CDR3: CAISLEKLREQFF
DNA: TGTGCCATCAGTTTAGAAAAGCTAAGAGAGCAGTTCTTC
size: NA
D: NA
V: TRBV7-8
J: TRBJ2-1

CDR3: CASSSLGGSQKIQYF
DNA: TGTGCCAGCAGCTCCCTAGGAGGCTCTCAAAAAATTCAGTACTTC
size: NA
D: NA
V: TRBV7-9
J: TRBJ2-4

CDR3: CASSPRVSGANVLTF
DNA: TGTGCCAGCTCACCACGGGTCTCTGGGGCCAACGTCCTGACTTTC
size: NA
D: NA
V: TRBV18
J: TRBJ2-6

CDR3: CASSLSLQGDYEQYF
DNA: TGTGCCAGCAGTTTGTCCCTACAGGGGGATTACGAGCAGTACTTC
size: NA
D: TRBD1
V: TRBV28
J: TRBJ2-7

CDR3: CVSSFSGGGNEQSF
DNA: TGTGTCAGCAGCTTTAGCGGAGGGGGAAATGAGCAGTCCTTC
size: NA
D: NA
V: TRBV5-5
J: TRBJ2-1

CDR3: CAWRKVGSVRNEQFF
DNA: TGTGCCTGGAGGAAGGTCGGGAGTGTAAGGAATGAGCAGTTCTTC
size: many
D: NA
V: TRBV30
J: TRBJ2-1

CDR3: CTSSPSQGTGTQYF
DNA: TGTACCAGCAGCCCAAGTCAGGGCACAGGTACGCAGTATTTT
size: NA
D: NA
V: TRBV11-3
J: TRBJ2-3

CDR3: CASSLRTGGRVNTQYF
DNA: TGTGCCAGCAGCCTTCGAACAGGGGGAAGGGTAAATACGCAGTATTTC
size: NA
D: TRBD1
V: TRBV11-3
J: TRBJ2-3

CDR3: CASNLDTSNQSQHF
DNA: TGTGCCAGTAATCTTGACACGAGCAATCAGTCCCAGCATTTT
size: NA
D: NA
V: TRBV19
J: TRBJ1-5

CDR3: CSAIPGCSYEEYF
DNA: TGCAGTGCTATCCCTGGATGCTCCTACGAGGAGTACTTC
size: NA
D: NA
V: TRBV20-1
J: TRBJ2-7

CDR3: CANSLPLSDRYF
DNA: TGTGCCAACAGCCTGCCCTTAAGTGATCGGTACTTC
size: NA
D: NA
V: TRBV11-1
J: TRBJ2-4

CDR3: CASSRSASGRETQYF
DNA: TGTGCCAGCAGCCGGTCCGCTAGCGGGCGTGAGACTCAGTACTTC
size: NA
D: TRBD2
V: TRBV11-2
J: TRBJ2-5

CDR3: CASSLNRNTDTQYF
DNA: TGCGCCAGCAGCTTAAACAGAAACACAGATACGCAGTATTTT
size: many
D: NA
V: TRBV5-1
J: TRBJ2-3